The T cell receptor (beta chain) described here comes from a study of cytomegalovirus exposure and HLA in healthy donors. Study-level findings and limits: The classifier was said to identify cytomegalovirus status with high specificity and sensitivity.

Generated by immunoSEQ multiplex PCR, the TCRdb table keeps only in-frame clones and is missing some. The table records about 130,000 clones, roughly 90% of them present only once. For this clone: Its antigen is unknown.

This sequence originates from a man in his thirties or forties in good health and CMV-seronegative. Sequenced: PBMCs.

The CDR3 loop reads CASSPGTSGRALGELFF. In DNA form, the CDR3 reads TGTGCCAGCAGCCCCGGGACTAGCGGGAGAGCCCTCGGGGAGCTGTTTTTT. The chain joins TRBV5-4 to TRBJ2-2; 14 bases match TRBD2. Trimming at V came to 4 bases and at J to 7 bases, leaving 9 bases not matched to a gene. This CDR3 is 17 amino acids long. Germline V gene sequence: CDR1 SGHNT, CDR2 YYREEE (reference sequence).